The clone carrying this T cell receptor (beta chain) has only a few counts. Germline trimming cut 7 bases from V and 4 bases from J; bases unmatched to any gene: 9. This CDR3 region has 15 residues. The data belong to a study of T-cell memory formation after mild COVID-19. TCRdb ran MiXCR on the 5' RACE reads and lists one entry per CDR3 protein. The sample lists some 320,000 distinct CDR3 sequences, roughly an eighth seen once, with around a fifth in the top ten. The rearrangement links TRBV12-3 or TRBV12-4 to TRBJ1-5; 8 bases fit TRBD1. The clonotype was recovered from a man aged 18 to 35 who had mild COVID-19 (a few samples of this study predate the infection). Cell type and time point are not known. Material for sequencing was PBMCs or a T cell subset sorted from them (not recorded which). The CDR3 spells CASKGGRQGNQPQHF. In DNA form, the CDR3 reads TGTGCCAGCAAGGGGGGAAGACAGGGGAATCAGCCCCAGCATTTT.